Each of the 12 T cell receptor beta chains below was sequenced from the same sample in a study of T cells after yellow fever vaccination. TCRdb itself ran the 5' RACE reads through MiXCR, one entry per CDR3 protein. The data show about 170,000 distinct CDR3 sequences, 9.5% to 12% seen once. Sequenced material: CD8+ T cells sorted from PBMCs, taken 15 days after the yellow fever booster vaccination. These receptors were obtained from a man aged 18-30 years who received the YFV17D yellow fever vaccine.

This chain uses TRBV4-1 with TRBJ2-3; tentative D call: TRBD2 (6 bases). Germline lookup yields CDR1 MGHRA and CDR2 YSYEKL. This CDR3 is built from 18 residues. Trimming left V 0 bases short and J 0 bases short, with 16 bases between. CDR3 DNA: TGCGCCAGCAGCCAAGATCATATAACGGAGGGGAGCACAGATACGCAGTATTTT. It translates to CASSQDHITEGSTDTQYF.

This clonotype showed up many times. V gene TRBV7-8 combines with J gene TRBJ2-5, with D perhaps TRBD1 or TRBD2 (5 bases each). Trimming shortened V by 5 bases and J by 5 bases, and 18 bases separated the two germline ends. This CDR3 is built from 15 residues. CDR1 and CDR2 from the germline V gene are SGHVS and FQNEAQ. The DNA for the CDR3 is TGTGCCAGCAGCCTGGGACCACCGAAGGGGGAGACCCAGTACTTC. Translated: CASSLGPPKGETQYF.

The V and J genes are TRBV12-3 or TRBV12-4 and TRBJ2-7; 7 bases line up with TRBD1. The V segment lost 6 bases and the J segment 5 bases; nucleotides outside the gene matches: 7. The CDR3 runs to 13 residues. CDR3 in DNA: TGTGCCAGCAGCGCGACAGGGCTGAACGAGCAGTACGTC. Translated, it gives CASSATGLNEQYV.

The chain combines TRBV19 with TRBJ2-2; D gene unclear. Per germline, CDR1 LNHDA and CDR2 SQIVND (reference sequence). This CDR3 comprises 12 residues. Trimming removed 1 base from V and 7 bases from J, with 4 bases in between. CDR3 coding DNA: TGTGCCAGTAGTATAGGGAGCGGGGAGCTGTTTTTT. It codes for CASSIGSGELFF.

The V call is TRBV7-9, the J call TRBJ2-3, with D perhaps matching TRBD2 (5 bases). V lost 9 bases, J lost 2 bases, and 24 bases lay in between. Germline V gene data show CDR1 as SEHNR and CDR2 as FQNEAQ (reference sequence). This CDR3 contains 17 residues. Here the CDR3 reads CASPPPILTGNTDTQYF. DNA of the CDR3: TGTGCCAGTCCCCCGCCTATACTGACGGGGAACACAGATACGCAGTATTTT. The complete variable domain, with remaining parts taken from reference TRBV7-9 and TRBJ2-3, reads DTGVSQNPRHKITKRGQNVTFRCDPISEHNRLYWYRQTLGQGPEFLTYFQNEAQLEKSRLLSDRFSAERPKGSFSTLEIQRTEQGDSAMYLCASPPPILTGNTDTQYFGPGTRLTVL.

This clonotype was counted a few times. This chain connects TRBV5-5 to TRBJ1-2; D unclear. This CDR3 comprises 14 residues. Germline V gives CDR1 SGHKS, CDR2 YYEKEE (reference sequence). V was pared by 6 bases and J by 5 bases, with 17 bases between. DNA of the CDR3: TGTGCCAGCACCCCGGGCCCACCGATTTATGGCTACACCTTC. This encodes CASTPGPPIYGYTF.

This clonotype occurred a few times. The rearrangement joins TRBV12-3 or TRBV12-4 to TRBJ2-1, with 11 bases fitting TRBD2. This CDR3 comprises 14 residues. V trimming: 8 bases; J trimming: 10 bases; junction bases outside the gene matches: 10. The CDR3 reads CASFSGGVFDEQFF. CDR3 bases: TGTGCCAGCTTTAGCGGGGGGGTGTTCGACGAGCAGTTCTTC.

This clonotype was seen only a few times. The chain links TRBV4-1 to TRBJ1-2, with 9 bases matching TRBD1. V dropped 4 bases and J dropped 4; count of bases not matched to a gene: 7. The CDR3 spans 15 residues. Germline V gene sequence: CDR1 MGHRA, CDR2 YSYEKL. The CDR3 spells CASSPTGQGIYGYTF. CDR3 nucleotide sequence: TGCGCCAGCAGCCCGACGGGACAGGGAATCTATGGCTACACCTTC.

This clonotype was observed a few times. The chain couples TRBV4-1 to TRBJ1-1, with no clear D. Trimming pared 1 base from V and 1 base from J, leaving 10 bases between. CDR1 and CDR2 from the germline V gene are MGHRA and YSYEKL. The CDR3 is 15 amino acids. CDR3 in amino acids: CASSQAGLPNTEAFF. The CDR3 DNA follows: TGCGCCAGCAGCCAAGCAGGATTGCCGAACACTGAAGCTTTCTTT.

The table lists this clonotype with many counts. This chain connects TRBV20-1 to TRBJ2-3, with 8 bases fitting TRBD2. Trimming cost V 0 bases and J 3 bases; bases outside gene matches: 8. CDR1 and CDR2 (germline): DFQATT, SNEGSKA (reference sequence). The CDR3 is 16 residues long. The CDR3 bases are TGCAGTGCTAGAGAGGGGCGGGGGGAAGGAACAGATACGCAGTATTTT. Protein product: CSAREGRGEGTDTQYF.

This clonotype was seen only a few times. This sequence joins TRBV18 and TRBJ1-1, with D perhaps TRBD1 (5 bases). This CDR3 comprises 14 residues. The ends were cut back, 1 base at V and 2 bases at J, with 8 bases in the middle. CDR1 is KGHSH and CDR2 is LQKENI in the germline V gene. The DNA for the CDR3 is TGTGCCAGCTCACCACAGGGGATCAACACTGAAGCTTTCTTT. It yields the protein CASSPQGINTEAFF.

The chain has TRBV5-1 and TRBJ1-1; D gene ambiguous. Trimming removed 6 bases at V and 3 bases at J, with 18 bases between. The length of the CDR3 is 15 residues. Germline CDR1 SGHRS, CDR2 YFSETQ. In DNA, the CDR3 is TGCGCCAGCAAACCGGGGATGGTGGTGTACACTGAAGCTTTCTTT. It is translated as CASKPGMVVYTEAFF. Full variable domain (outside the CDR3, taken from reference TRBV5-1 and TRBJ1-1): KAGVTQTPRYLIKTRGQQVTLSCSPISGHRSVSWYQQTPGQGLQFLFEYFSETQRNKGNFPGRFSGRQFSNSRSEMNVSTLELGDSALYLCASKPGMVVYTEAFFGQGTRLTVV.